The source of this T cell receptor beta chain is a study of blood T cell repertoires in COVID-19. Study-wide background: The United States, Italy and Spain supplied acute and convalescent COVID-19 samples.

This CDR3 region has 15 residues. Germline loops: CDR1 LNHDA, CDR2 SQIVND (reference sequence). The V segment lost 7 bases and the J segment 7 bases; nucleotides outside the gene matches: 12. In its sample, this clone was seen a few times. Under the authors' procedure: Estimation of nucleated cell counts was performed using reference gene primer amplification. Here immunoSEQ multiplex PCR was the method, and the copy in TCRdb shows in-frame clones only, minus some. The V and J calls and clone size come from that table; D and trimming were worked out from the DNA. The profile shows some 400,000 clones, about 87% of them singletons.

J is TRBJ2-2 and V is TRBV19; 7 nucleotides line up with TRBD2. The receptor comes from a woman aged 25 to 45 with COVID-19, enrolled during active disease. The sequencing sample was made of peripheral blood. The CDR3 DNA sequence: TGTGCCAGTACCCCAGCGGCCGGGAGGAACGGGGAGCTGTTTTTT. Encoded protein: CASTPAAGRNGELFF.